A selection of T cell receptor beta chains follows, all from one sample in a study of cytomegalovirus exposure and HLA in healthy donors. TCRdb's table, derived via immunoSEQ multiplex PCR, lists solely in-frame clones and lacks some. This table holds over 250,000 clones, 65% to 90% found once. The sample consisted of PBMCs. These receptors all come from a woman aged 18-29 years in good health and CMV-seronegative. CDR3s include the opening cysteine and the closing phenylalanine or tryptophan.

j_call,v_call,cdr3_aa
TRBJ1-2,TRBV9,CASSVGWRGPLSGYTF
TRBJ2-7,TRBV18,CASSPRAGISYEQYF
TRBJ2-7,TRBV6-1,CASSDLTGGNEQYF
TRBJ1-1,TRBV7-9,CASSLARVGTEAFF
TRBJ2-7,TRBV14,CASSQGVVGNYEQYF
TRBJ1-2,TRBV27,CASSLVGQGHYGYTF
TRBJ2-3,TRBV25-1,CASSTKLTDTQYF
TRBJ2-7,TRBV6-1,CASREEGTGVYEQYF
TRBJ1-1,TRBV7-8,CASSRETEAFF
TRBJ2-7,TRBV2,CASSEQVAPISYEQYF
TRBJ2-7,TRBV29-1,CSVEPGTSGNLGEQYF
TRBJ1-2,TRBV9,CASSTRQGRGGYTF
TRBJ1-2,TRBV30,CAWSAPDRYGYTF
TRBJ1-5,TRBV9,CASSAGQIDQPQHF
TRBJ2-3,TRBV6-4,CASRNRGLSTDTQYF
TRBJ1-2,TRBV11-3,CASSLLGTATYGYTF
TRBJ1-1,TRBV2,CASIMNEGTEAFF
TRBJ1-4,TRBV27,CASSGTGREKLFF
TRBJ2-2,TRBV5-3,CARSFCPHRTGPTGELFF
TRBJ2-6,TRBV5-1,CASSTYRESGANVLTF
TRBJ2-2,TRBV5-1,CASSLQGSHGTGELFF
TRBJ2-2,TRBV29-1,CSVSPGLAGAGTGELFF
TRBJ2-7,TRBV6-5,CASSYRDRGSYEQYF
TRBJ1-1,TRBV7-9,CASSGQENTEAFF
TRBJ2-7,TRBV4-3,CASSQASGQGTYEQYF
TRBJ2-7,TRBV6-5,CASSYGGTYEQYF
TRBJ1-3,TRBV9,CASSSRQRGVSGNTIYF
TRBJ2-1,TRBV6-5,CASSYGLVTYNEQFF
TRBJ1-4,TRBV6-5,CASSSDRGMYEKLFF
TRBJ1-4,TRBV2,CASTRQGTNEKLFF
TRBJ2-3,TRBV6-5,CASSFSGGRTDTQYF
TRBJ1-3,TRBV6-6,CASADTTLIGTIYF
TRBJ1-1,TRBV9,CASSVDRAGAEAFF
TRBJ2-5,TRBV11-2,CASSLAEQSWETQYF
TRBJ2-7,TRBV9,CASSVDPGAVSYEQYF
TRBJ1-5,TRBV28,CASSSPDSRQPQHF
TRBJ2-3,TRBV28,CASTADREFTDTQYF
TRBJ2-2,TRBV9,CASSVGGAGWNTGELFF
TRBJ2-7,TRBV6-5,CASRPGQVPHEQYF
TRBJ2-1,TRBV11-3,CASSSGGTEFF
TRBJ1-3,TRBV7-2,CASTGGRGTGNTIYF
TRBJ1-1,TRBV5-1,CASKYHGQGSSGAFF
TRBJ2-7,TRBV5-1,CASSLGRGLDEQYF
TRBJ1-1,TRBV9,CASSVIDTEAFF
TRBJ1-2,TRBV7-8,CASSLMRTGPYGYTF
TRBJ2-5,TRBV5-1,CASSLRDRVRGPQETQYF
TRBJ1-2,TRBV18,CASSPPGGIYGYTF
TRBJ1-1,TRBV30,CATGGRGQNTEAFF
TRBJ2-3,TRBV7-2,CASSLRRGGRTDTQYF
TRBJ1-2,TRBV30,CAWSPGAGIDYGYTF
TRBJ2-7,TRBV13,CASSSGDRAYEQYF
TRBJ2-7,TRBV6-5,CASSQGQGRNEQYF